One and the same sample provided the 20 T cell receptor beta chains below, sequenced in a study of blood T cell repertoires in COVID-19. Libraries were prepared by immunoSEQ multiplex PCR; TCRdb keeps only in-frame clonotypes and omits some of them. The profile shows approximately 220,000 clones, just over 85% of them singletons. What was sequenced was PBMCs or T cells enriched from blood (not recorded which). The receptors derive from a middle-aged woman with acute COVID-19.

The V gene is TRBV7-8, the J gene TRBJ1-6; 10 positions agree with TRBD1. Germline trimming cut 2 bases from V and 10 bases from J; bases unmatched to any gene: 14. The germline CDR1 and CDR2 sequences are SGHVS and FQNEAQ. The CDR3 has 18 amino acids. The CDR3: CASSLFFWGDRGDSPLHF. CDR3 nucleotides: TGTGCCAGCAGCTTATTTTTTTGGGGGGACAGGGGAGACTCACCCCTCCACTTT.

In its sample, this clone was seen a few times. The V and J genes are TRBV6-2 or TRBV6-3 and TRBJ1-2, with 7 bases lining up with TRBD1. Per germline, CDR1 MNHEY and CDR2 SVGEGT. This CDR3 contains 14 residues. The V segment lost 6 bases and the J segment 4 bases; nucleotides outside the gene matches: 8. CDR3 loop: CASSLLQGLYGYTF. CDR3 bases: TGTGCCAGCAGCCTACTACAGGGGCTCTATGGCTACACCTTC.

CDR3 coding DNA: TGCGCCAGCAGCTTTGGGGAACAGGAGTATGGCTACACCTTC. Its translation: CASSFGEQEYGYTF. The J gene is TRBJ1-2, the V gene TRBV5-1, with a weak D call TRBD1 (5 bases). Germline lookup yields CDR1 SGHRS and CDR2 YFSETQ. This CDR3 region has 14 residues. V was trimmed by 2 bases and J by 5 bases, leaving 13 bases between them. The variable domain in full, completed from reference TRBV5-1 and TRBJ1-2, reads KAGVTQTPRYLIKTRGQQVTLSCSPISGHRSVSWYQQTPGQGLQFLFEYFSETQRNKGNFPGRFSGRQFSNSRSEMNVSTLELGDSALYLCASSFGEQEYGYTFGSGTRLTVV.

The CDR3 region is CASREGRNYGYTF. DNA of the CDR3: TGTGCCAGCAGGGAGGGACGAAACTATGGCTACACCTTC. The chain carries TRBV6-5 and TRBJ1-2, with D perhaps matching TRBD1 (5 bases). The germline gives CDR1 MNHEY, CDR2 SVGAGI. Trimming cost V 6 bases and J 2 bases, with 10 bases left between them. This CDR3 comprises 13 residues.

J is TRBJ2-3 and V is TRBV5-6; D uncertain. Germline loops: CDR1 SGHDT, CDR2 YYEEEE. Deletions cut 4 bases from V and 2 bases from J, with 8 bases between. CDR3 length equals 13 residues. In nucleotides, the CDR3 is TGTGCCAGCAGCCTGTCTCCCACAGATACGCAGTATTTT. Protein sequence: CASSLSPTDTQYF.

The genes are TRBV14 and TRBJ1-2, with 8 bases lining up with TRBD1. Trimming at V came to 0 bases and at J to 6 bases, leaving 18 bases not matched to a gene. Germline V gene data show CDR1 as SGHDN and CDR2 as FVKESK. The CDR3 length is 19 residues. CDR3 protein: CASSQEAPGQVPTGNGYTF. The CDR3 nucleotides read TGTGCCAGCAGCCAAGAGGCACCGGGACAGGTCCCAACGGGAAATGGCTACACCTTC.

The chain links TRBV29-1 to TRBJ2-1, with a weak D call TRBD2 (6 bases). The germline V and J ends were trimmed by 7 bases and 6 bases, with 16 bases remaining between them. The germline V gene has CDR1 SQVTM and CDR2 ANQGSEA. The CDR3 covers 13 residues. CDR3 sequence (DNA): TGCAGCGCCGCTTCCGGGACTCTCAATGAGCAGTTCTTC. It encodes CSAASGTLNEQFF.

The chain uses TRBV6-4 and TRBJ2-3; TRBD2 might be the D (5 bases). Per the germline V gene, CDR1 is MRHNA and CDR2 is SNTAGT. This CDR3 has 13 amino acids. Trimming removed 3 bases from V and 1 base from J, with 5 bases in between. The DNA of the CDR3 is TGTGCCAGCAGTGAGCGGGGCACAGATACGCAGTATTTT. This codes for CASSERGTDTQYF.

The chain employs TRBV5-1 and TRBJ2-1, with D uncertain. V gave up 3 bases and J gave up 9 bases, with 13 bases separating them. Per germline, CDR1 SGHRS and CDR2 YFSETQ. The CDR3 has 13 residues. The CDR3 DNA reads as TGCGCCAGCAGCTCCGACCCTCGAGGTGAGCAGTTCTTC. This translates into CASSSDPRGEQFF. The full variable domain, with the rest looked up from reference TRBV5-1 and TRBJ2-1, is KAGVTQTPRYLIKTRGQQVTLSCSPISGHRSVSWYQQTPGQGLQFLFEYFSETQRNKGNFPGRFSGRQFSNSRSEMNVSTLELGDSALYLCASSSDPRGEQFFGPGTRLTVL.

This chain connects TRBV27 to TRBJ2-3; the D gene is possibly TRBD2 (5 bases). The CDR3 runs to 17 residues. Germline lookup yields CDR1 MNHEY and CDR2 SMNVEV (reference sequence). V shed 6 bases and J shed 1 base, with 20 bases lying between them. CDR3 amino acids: CASRREFLASGTDTQYF. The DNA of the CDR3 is TGTGCCAGCAGACGGGAATTCCTAGCTTCGGGCACAGATACGCAGTATTTT.

The CDR3 DNA sequence: TGTGCCAGTAGTGAACAGGGGTGGAGCTATGGCTACACCTTC. Protein sequence: CASSEQGWSYGYTF. The rearrangement joins TRBV19 to TRBJ1-2; TRBD1 agrees at 7 bases. CDR1 and CDR2 from the germline V gene are LNHDA and SQIVND (reference sequence). Trimming at V came to 5 bases and at J to 4 bases, leaving 7 bases not matched to a gene. The CDR3 spans 14 residues.

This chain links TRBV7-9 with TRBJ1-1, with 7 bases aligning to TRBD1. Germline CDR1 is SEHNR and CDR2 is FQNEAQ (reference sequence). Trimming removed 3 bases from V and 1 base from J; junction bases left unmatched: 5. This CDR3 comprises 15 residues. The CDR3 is CASSFERTGNTEAFF. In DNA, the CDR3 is TGTGCCAGCAGCTTTGAAAGGACAGGGAACACTGAAGCTTTCTTT.

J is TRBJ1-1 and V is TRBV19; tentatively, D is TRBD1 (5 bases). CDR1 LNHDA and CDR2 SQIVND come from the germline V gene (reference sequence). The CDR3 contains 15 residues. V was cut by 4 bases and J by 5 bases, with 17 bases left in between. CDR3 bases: TGTGCCAGTAGTAAACCAGGGTTGGAGAGGACTGAAGCTTTCTTT. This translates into CASSKPGLERTEAFF.

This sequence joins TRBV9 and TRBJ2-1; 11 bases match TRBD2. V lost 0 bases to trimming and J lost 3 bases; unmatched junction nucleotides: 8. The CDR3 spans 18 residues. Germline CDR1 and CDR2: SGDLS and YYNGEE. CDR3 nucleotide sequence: TGTGCCAGCAGCGTAGGGTCGCTAGCGGGGGGCCTCTACAATGAGCAGTTCTTC. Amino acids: CASSVGSLAGGLYNEQFF.

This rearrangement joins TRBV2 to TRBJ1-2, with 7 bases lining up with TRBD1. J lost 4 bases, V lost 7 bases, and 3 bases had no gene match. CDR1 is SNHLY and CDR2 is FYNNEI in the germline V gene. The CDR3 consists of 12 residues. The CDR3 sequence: CASTGDSYGYTF. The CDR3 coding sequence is TGTGCCAGCACCGGGGACAGCTATGGCTACACCTTC.

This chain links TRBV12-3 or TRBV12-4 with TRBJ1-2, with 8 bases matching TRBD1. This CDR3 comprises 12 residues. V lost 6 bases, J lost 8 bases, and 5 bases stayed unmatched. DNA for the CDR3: TGTGCCAGCAGGGCGGACAGGGTCGGCTACACCTTC. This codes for CASRADRVGYTF.

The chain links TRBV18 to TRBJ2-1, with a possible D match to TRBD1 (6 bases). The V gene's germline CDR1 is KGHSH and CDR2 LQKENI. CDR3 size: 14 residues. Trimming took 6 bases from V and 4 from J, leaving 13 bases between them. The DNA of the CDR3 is TGTGCCAGCTCCGGACAGACCCAATACAATGAGCAGTTCTTC. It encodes CASSGQTQYNEQFF.

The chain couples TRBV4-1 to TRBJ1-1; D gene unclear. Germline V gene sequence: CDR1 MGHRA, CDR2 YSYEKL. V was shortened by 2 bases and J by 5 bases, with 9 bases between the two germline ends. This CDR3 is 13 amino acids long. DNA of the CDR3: TGCGCCAGCAGCCAATTCCTCAGGACTGAAGCTTTCTTT. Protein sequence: CASSQFLRTEAFF.

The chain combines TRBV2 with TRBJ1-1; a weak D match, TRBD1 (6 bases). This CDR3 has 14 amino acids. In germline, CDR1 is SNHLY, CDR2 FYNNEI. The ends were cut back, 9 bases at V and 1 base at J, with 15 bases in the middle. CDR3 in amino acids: CARRMGGGNTEAFF. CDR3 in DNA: TGTGCCAGACGTATGGGAGGGGGGAACACTGAAGCTTTCTTT.

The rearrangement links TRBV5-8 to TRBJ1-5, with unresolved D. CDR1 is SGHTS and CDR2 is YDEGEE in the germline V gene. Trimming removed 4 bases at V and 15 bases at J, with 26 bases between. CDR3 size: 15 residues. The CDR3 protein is CASSGGIVTTQSPHF. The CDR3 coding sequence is TGTGCCAGCAGCGGCGGCATAGTGACTACCCAGAGCCCGCATTTT.